Below are 9 T cell receptor beta chains sequenced from a single sample in a study of TIL therapy for anti-PD-1-resistant metastatic lung cancer. Time point indicated: pre-treatment sample, taken before nivolumab and TIL therapy. The tumor samples were excised metastases, mostly pleural nodules or supraclavicular lymph nodes. The libraries were made with immunoSEQ v3. Clones were sequenced by immunoSEQ multiplex PCR, and TCRdb holds only the in-frame ones, with some missing. The table includes 95,000 or so clones, 50% to 70% detected once. Sequenced here: tumor tissue, sampled at baseline. The receptors here all came from a person aged 25-79 years with non-small cell lung cancer.

This clone has a handful of counts. The chain combines TRBV29-1 with TRBJ2-7, with 10 bases identical to TRBD1. V lost 7 bases, J lost 6 bases, and 9 bases stayed unmatched. CDR3 length equals 13 residues. Germline V CDR1 and CDR2: SQVTM, ANQGSEA. The CDR3 nucleotides are TGCAGCGCGGCCGGGGACAGGGGAGTCGAGCAGTACTTC. Translated: CSAAGDRGVEQYF.

V gene TRBV4-1 combines with J gene TRBJ1-4; 10 nucleotides match TRBD1. The CDR3 length is 16 residues. Trimming at V came to 3 bases and at J to 7 bases, leaving 8 bases not matched to a gene. Germline lookup yields CDR1 MGHRA and CDR2 YSYEKL. The CDR3 is CASSHSKDRGGEKLFF. CDR3 sequence (DNA): TGCGCCAGCAGCCACTCTAAGGACAGGGGGGGTGAAAAACTGTTTTTT.

This clone was seen a few times. The rearrangement joins TRBV2 to TRBJ1-6; D is undetermined. The CDR3 runs to 12 residues. The V end was cut by 10 bases, the J end by 7 bases, with 11 bases between. Germline lookup yields CDR1 SNHLY and CDR2 FYNNEI. The DNA of the CDR3 is TGTGCCAAAGGAGGGAGGAATTCACCCCTCCACTTT. It yields the protein CAKGGRNSPLHF.

This clone was detected a few times. The chain couples TRBV4-2 to TRBJ2-3, with D tentatively TRBD1 (6 bases). The CDR3 has 14 amino acids. V lost 0 bases to trimming and J lost 8 bases, with 12 bases between them. Looked up from germline, CDR1 is LGHNA and CDR2 is YNFKEQ. CDR3 region: CASSQEVLQGTQYF. CDR3 in DNA: TGTGCCAGCAGCCAAGAAGTTTTACAGGGTACGCAGTATTTT.

This clone was observed at least ten times. The chain employs TRBV24-1 and TRBJ2-3, with D hard to call. The ends were cut back, 3 bases at V and 1 base at J, with 10 bases in the middle. Germline V CDR1 and CDR2: KGHDR, SFDVKD. There are 15 residues in the CDR3. The CDR3 DNA reads as TGTGCCACCAGTGATAGGGCCTACCGCACAGATACGCAGTATTTT. This encodes CATSDRAYRTDTQYF.

The chain recombines TRBV30 with TRBJ2-2; D is uncertain. V lost 4 bases and J 4 bases, leaving 13 bases between the germline ends. The CDR3 has 14 residues. From germline, CDR1 is GTSNPN and CDR2 SVGIG (reference sequence). The CDR3 loop is CAWIPTIGTGELFF. DNA of the CDR3: TGTGCCTGGATACCCACTATCGGCACCGGGGAGCTGTTTTTT.

This sequence joins TRBV6-6 and TRBJ1-2; D gene ambiguous. The CDR3 is 13 amino acids. The germline V gene encodes CDR1 MNHNY and CDR2 SVGAGI (reference sequence). Deletions cut 0 bases from V and 7 bases from J, with 9 bases between. The CDR3 sequence is CASSYSIPAGYTF. The CDR3 region has the DNA TGTGCCAGCAGTTACTCGATCCCAGCTGGCTACACCTTC.

This clone was counted a few times. The rearrangement joins TRBV7-9 to TRBJ2-2; D is possibly TRBD1 or TRBD2 (5 bases each). The CDR3 loop spans 17 amino acids. Germline CDR1 SEHNR, CDR2 FQNEAQ (reference sequence). With 5 bases removed from V and 1 base from J, the gap between germline ends came to 17 bases. The CDR3 sequence is CASSHAQGTLNTGELFF. In nucleotides, the CDR3 is TGTGCCAGCAGCCACGCTCAAGGGACGTTGAACACCGGGGAGCTGTTTTTT.

The V and J genes are TRBV15 and TRBJ2-1; tentative D call: TRBD2 (6 bases). CDR1 LNHNV and CDR2 YYDKDF come from the germline V gene (reference sequence). V lost 3 bases to trimming and J lost 8 bases, with 17 bases between them. The CDR3 runs to 15 residues. The CDR3 reads CATSSSGYTRDEQFF. The DNA for the CDR3 is TGTGCCACCAGCAGTAGCGGATATACACGGGATGAGCAGTTCTTC. Combining the CDR3 with reference TRBV15 and TRBJ2-1 gives the whole variable domain DAMVIQNPRYQVTQFGKPVTLSCSQTLNHNVMYWYQQKSSQAPKLLFHYYDKDFNNEADTPDNFQSRRPNTSFCFLDIRSPGLGDTAMYLCATSSSGYTRDEQFFGPGTRLTVL.